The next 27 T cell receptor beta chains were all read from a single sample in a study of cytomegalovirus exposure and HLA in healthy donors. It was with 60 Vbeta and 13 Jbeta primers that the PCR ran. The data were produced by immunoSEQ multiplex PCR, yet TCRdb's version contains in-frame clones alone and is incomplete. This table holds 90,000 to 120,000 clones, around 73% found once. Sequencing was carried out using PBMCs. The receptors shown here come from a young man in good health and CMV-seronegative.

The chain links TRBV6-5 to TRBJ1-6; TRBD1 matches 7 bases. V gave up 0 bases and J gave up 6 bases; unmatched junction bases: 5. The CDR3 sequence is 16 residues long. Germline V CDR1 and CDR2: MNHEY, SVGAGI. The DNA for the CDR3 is TGTGCCAGCAGTTACTCGAGTACAGGGGTTAATTCACCCCTCCACTTT. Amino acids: CASSYSSTGVNSPLHF.

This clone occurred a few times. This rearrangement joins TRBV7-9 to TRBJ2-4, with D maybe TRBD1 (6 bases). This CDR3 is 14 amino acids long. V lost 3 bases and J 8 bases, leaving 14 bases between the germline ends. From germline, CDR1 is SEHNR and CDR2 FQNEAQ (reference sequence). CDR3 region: CASSFEQGPHIQYF. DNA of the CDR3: TGTGCCAGCAGCTTTGAACAGGGTCCACACATTCAGTACTTC.

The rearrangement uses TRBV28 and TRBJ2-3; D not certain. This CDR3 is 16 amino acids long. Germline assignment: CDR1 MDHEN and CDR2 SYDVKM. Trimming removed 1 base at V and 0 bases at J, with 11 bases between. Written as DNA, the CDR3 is TGTGCCAGCAGTTTATTCGTACACCTTAGCACAGATACGCAGTATTTT. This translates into CASSLFVHLSTDTQYF.

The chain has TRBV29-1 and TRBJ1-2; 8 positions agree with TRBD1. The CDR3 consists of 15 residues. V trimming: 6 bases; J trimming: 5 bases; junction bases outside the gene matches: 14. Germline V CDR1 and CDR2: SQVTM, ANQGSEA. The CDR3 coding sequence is TGCAGCGTCTTCAATGTTGGGACAGGAGGATATGGCTACACCTTC. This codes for CSVFNVGTGGYGYTF.

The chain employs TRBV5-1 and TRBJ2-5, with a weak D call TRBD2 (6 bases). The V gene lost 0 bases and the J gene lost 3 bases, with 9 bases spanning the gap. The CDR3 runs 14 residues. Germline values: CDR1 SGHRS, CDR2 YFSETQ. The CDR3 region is CASSLGRGKETQYF. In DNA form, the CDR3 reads TGCGCCAGCAGCTTGGGACGGGGGAAAGAGACCCAGTACTTC.

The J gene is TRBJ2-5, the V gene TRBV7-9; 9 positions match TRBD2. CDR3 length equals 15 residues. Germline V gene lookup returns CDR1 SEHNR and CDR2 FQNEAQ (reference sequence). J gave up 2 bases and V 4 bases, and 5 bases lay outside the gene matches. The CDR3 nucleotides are TGTGCCAGCAGCTCCTTAGCGGGAGATCAAGAGACCCAGTACTTC. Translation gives CASSSLAGDQETQYF.

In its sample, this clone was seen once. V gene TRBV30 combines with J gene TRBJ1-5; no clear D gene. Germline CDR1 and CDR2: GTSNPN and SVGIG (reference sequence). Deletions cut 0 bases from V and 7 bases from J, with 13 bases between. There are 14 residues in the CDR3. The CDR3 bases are TGTGCCTGGAGTGTACTGGCCAGCGGCCAGCCCCAGCATTTT. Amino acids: CAWSVLASGQPQHF.

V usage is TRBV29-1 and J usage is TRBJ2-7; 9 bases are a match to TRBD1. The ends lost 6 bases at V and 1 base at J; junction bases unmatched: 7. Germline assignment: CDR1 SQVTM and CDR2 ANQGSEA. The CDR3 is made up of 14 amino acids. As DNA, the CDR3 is TGCAGCGTCTTGGGGACAGGGCGATCCTACGAGCAGTACTTC. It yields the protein CSVLGTGRSYEQYF.

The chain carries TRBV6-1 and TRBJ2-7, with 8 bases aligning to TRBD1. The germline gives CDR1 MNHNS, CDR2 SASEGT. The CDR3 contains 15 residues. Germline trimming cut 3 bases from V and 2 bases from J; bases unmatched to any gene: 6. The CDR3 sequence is CASSDEGQGTYEQYF. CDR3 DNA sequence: TGTGCCAGCAGTGACGAAGGACAGGGCACCTACGAGCAGTACTTC.

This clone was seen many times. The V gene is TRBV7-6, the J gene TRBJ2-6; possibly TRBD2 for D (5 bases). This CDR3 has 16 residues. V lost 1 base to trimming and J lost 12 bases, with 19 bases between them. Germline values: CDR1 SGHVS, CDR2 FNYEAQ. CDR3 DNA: TGTGCCAGCAGCTTAGGATCCGGGGTCGAGGCCGGCGTCCTGACTTTC. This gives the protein CASSLGSGVEAGVLTF.

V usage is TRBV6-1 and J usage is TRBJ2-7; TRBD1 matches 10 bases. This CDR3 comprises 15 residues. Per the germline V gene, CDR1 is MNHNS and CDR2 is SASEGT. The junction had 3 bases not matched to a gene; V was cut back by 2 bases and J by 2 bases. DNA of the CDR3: TGTGCCAGCAGTGAAACCGGGACAGGGGCCTACGAGCAGTACTTC. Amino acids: CASSETGTGAYEQYF.

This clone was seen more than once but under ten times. The CDR3 here is CASSAGSTKNIQYF. CDR3 in DNA: TGTGCCAGCAGTGCCGGGTCCACCAAAAACATTCAGTACTTC. The chain uses TRBV6-1 and TRBJ2-4; D not resolved. V lost 4 bases to trimming and J lost 2 bases, with 9 bases between them. The length of the CDR3 is 14 residues. CDR1 and CDR2 from the germline V gene are MNHNS and SASEGT.

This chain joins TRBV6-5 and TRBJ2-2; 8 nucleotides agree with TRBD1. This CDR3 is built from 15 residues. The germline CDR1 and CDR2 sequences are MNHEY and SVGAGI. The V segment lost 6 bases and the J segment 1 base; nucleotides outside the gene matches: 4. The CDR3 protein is CASRSQGVNTGELFF. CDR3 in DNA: TGTGCCAGCAGATCACAGGGGGTGAACACCGGGGAGCTGTTTTTT.

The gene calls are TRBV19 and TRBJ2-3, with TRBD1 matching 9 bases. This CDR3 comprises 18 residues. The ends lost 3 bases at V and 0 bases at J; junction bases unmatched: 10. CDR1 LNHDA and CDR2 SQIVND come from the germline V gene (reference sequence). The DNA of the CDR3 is TGTGCCAGTAGTATTGGGACAGGGAAGCTTACTAGCACAGATACGCAGTATTTT. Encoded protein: CASSIGTGKLTSTDTQYF.

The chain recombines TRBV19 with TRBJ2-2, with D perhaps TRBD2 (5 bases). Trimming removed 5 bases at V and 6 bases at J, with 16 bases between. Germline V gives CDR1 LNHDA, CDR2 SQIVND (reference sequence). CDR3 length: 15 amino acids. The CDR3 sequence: CASSYSGLPPGELFF. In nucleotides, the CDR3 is TGTGCCAGTAGTTACTCAGGACTCCCGCCCGGGGAGCTGTTTTTT.

This CDR3 is CASSQGVGRGLSEQYF. CDR3 nucleotides: TGTGCCAGCAGCCAAGGGGTCGGGAGGGGTTTGAGCGAGCAGTACTTC. V gene TRBV4-2 combines with J gene TRBJ2-7; the match to TRBD2 covers 8 bases. V lost 1 base and J lost 6; bases outside the gene matches: 11. Germline assignment: CDR1 LGHNA and CDR2 YNFKEQ. This CDR3 spans 16 amino acids.

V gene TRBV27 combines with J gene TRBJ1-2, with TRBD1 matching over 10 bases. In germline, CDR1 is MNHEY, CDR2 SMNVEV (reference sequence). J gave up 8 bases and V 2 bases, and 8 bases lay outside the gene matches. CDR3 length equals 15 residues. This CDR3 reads CASSLNGGTGAGYTF. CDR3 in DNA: TGTGCCAGCAGTTTAAACGGGGGGACAGGGGCCGGCTACACCTTC.

CDR3 DNA: TGTGCCAGCAGCTTTAATGGAGACCAAGAGACCCAGTACTTC. This gives the protein CASSFNGDQETQYF. V usage is TRBV5-5 and J usage is TRBJ2-5; unclear D gene. Germline CDR1 SGHKS, CDR2 YYEKEE (reference sequence). Trimming pared 2 bases from V and 0 bases from J, leaving 8 bases between. This CDR3 spans 14 amino acids.

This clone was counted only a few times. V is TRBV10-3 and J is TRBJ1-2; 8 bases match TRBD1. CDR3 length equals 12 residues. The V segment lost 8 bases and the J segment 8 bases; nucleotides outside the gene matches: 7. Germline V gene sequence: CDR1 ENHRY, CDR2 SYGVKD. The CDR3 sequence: CAIGDRGDGYTF. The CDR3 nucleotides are TGTGCCATCGGAGACAGGGGAGACGGCTACACCTTC.

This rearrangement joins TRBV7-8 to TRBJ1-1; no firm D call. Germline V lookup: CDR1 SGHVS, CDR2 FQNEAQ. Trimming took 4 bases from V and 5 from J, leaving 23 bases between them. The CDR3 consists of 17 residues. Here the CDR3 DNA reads TGTGCCAGCAGCTCTATAGGTTGGAGTTGGATGGGTACTGAAGCTTTCTTT. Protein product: CASSSIGWSWMGTEAFF.

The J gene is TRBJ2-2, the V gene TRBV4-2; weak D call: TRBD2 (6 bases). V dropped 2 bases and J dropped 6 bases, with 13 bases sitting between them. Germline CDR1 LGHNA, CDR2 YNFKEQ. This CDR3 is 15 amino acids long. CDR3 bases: TGTGCCAGCAGCCAAAGACTAGGAGTGGCCGGGGAGCTGTTTTTT. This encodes CASSQRLGVAGELFF.

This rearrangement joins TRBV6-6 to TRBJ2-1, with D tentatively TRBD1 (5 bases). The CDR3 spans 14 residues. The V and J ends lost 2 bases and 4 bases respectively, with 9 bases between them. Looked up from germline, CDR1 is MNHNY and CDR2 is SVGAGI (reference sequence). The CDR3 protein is CASSYEGAYNEQFF. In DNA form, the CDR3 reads TGTGCCAGCAGTTACGAAGGGGCATACAATGAGCAGTTCTTC.

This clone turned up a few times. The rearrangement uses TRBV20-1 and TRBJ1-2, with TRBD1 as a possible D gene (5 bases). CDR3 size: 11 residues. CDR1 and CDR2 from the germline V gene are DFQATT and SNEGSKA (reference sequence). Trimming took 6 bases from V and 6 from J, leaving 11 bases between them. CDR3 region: CSALKDNGYTF. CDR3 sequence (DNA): TGCAGTGCCCTTAAGGACAATGGCTACACCTTC.

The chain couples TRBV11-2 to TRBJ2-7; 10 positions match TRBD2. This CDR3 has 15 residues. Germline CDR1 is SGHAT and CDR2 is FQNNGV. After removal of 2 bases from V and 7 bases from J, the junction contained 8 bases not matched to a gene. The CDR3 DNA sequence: TGTGCCAGCAGCTTACGGACTAGCGGACCTTTAGAGCAGTACTTC. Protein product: CASSLRTSGPLEQYF.

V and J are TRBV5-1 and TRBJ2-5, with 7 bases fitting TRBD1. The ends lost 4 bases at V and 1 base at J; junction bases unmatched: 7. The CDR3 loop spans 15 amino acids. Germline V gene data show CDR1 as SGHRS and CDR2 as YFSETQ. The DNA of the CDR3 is TGCGCCAGCAGCCAAACAGGGGCCTCCCAAGAGACCCAGTACTTC. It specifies CASSQTGASQETQYF. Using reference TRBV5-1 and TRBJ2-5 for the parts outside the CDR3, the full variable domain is KAGVTQTPRYLIKTRGQQVTLSCSPISGHRSVSWYQQTPGQGLQFLFEYFSETQRNKGNFPGRFSGRQFSNSRSEMNVSTLELGDSALYLCASSQTGASQETQYFGPGTRLLVL.

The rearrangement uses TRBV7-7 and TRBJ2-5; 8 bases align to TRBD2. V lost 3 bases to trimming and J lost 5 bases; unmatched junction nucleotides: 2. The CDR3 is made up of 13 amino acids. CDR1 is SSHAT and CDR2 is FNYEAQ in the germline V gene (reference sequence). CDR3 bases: TGTGCCAGCAGCTTCGGGGGGGCGGAGACCCAGTACTTC. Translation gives CASSFGGAETQYF.

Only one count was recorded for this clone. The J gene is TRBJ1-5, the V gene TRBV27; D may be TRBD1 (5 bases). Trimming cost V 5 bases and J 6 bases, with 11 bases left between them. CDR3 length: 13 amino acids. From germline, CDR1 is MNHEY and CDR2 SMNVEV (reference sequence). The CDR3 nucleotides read TGTGCCAGCAGTGGAGGGGTACCTCAGCCCCAGCATTTT. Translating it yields CASSGGVPQPQHF.